This record covers a single TCR beta chain. Its antigen is undetermined. J was trimmed by 6 bases and V by 3 bases; bases with no gene match: 5. The CDR3 is made up of 16 amino acids. Per the germline V gene, CDR1 is SGHTA and CDR2 is FQGTGA. The PCR made use of 60 Vbeta and 13 Jbeta primers. Sequenced by immunoSEQ multiplex PCR; TCRdb stores in-frame clones only, minus some. The sample records about 150,000 clones, 55% to 80% being singletons. This sample stems from a study of cytomegalovirus exposure and HLA in healthy donors. General study findings and limits: Serostatus for CMV was the only available immune exposure information.

The rearrangement links TRBV7-3 to TRBJ2-1, with TRBD2 identical over 13 bases. The TCR was taken from a woman aged 60 to 75 in good health and CMV-seropositive. Sequencing input: PBMCs. The CDR3 DNA follows: TGTGCCAGCAGCTTGGGACTAGCGGGATTGAGCAATGAGCAGTTCTTC. It is translated as CASSLGLAGLSNEQFF.